The present T cell receptor (beta chain) was sequenced within a study of shared clonotypes between healthy human individuals. The assay was run at deep level. Generated by immunoSEQ multiplex PCR, the TCRdb table keeps only in-frame clones and is missing some. This table has about 2.3 million clones, less than 95% appearing once. CDR1 and CDR2 (germline): MNHEY, SMNVEV (reference sequence). There are 15 residues in the CDR3. V was clipped by 5 bases and J by 8 bases; unmatched bases: 10. The chain joins TRBV27 to TRBJ2-1; 9 bases map to TRBD1. This receptor was taken from a man aged 18 to 35 in good health. Some clones in this sample may be carry-over from other donors' samples. The sample comprised naive CD4+ T cells from PBMCs. This sample's subset: CD45RA+ positively selected. This CDR3 is CASSRPGQGYHEQFF. The CDR3 DNA is TGTGCCAGCAGTAGACCGGGACAGGGCTATCATGAGCAGTTCTTC.